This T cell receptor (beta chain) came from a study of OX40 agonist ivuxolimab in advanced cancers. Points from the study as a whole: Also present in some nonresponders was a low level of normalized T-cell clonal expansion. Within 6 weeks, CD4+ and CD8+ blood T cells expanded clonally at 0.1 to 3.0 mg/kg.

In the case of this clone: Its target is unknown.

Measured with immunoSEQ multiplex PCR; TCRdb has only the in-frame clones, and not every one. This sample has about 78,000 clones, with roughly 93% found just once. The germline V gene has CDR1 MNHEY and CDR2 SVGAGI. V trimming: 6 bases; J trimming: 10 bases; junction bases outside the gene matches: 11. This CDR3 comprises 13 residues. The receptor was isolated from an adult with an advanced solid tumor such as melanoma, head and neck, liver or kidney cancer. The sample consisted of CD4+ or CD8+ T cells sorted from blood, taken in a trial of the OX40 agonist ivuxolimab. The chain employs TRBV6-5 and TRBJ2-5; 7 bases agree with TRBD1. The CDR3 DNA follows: TGTGCCAGCAGGGTAGACAGGGAAGGGAACCAGTACTTC. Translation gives CASRVDREGNQYF.